These 5 T cell receptor beta chains share one sample of origin, sequenced in a study of lymphopenia after photon versus proton radiotherapy. Here immunoSEQ multiplex PCR was the method, and the copy in TCRdb shows in-frame clones only, minus some. The table lists over 15,000 clones, around 85% of them singletons, with 9% to 10% in the top ten. The sample consisted of peripheral blood, taken from a patient treated with proton-based radiotherapy. Receptors originate from a man between 65 and 85 years old with pancreatic cancer.

A few counts support this clone. The chain joins TRBV5-1 to TRBJ1-2; D perhaps matches TRBD1 (5 bases). Trimming took off 4 bases at V and 8 bases at J, with 18 bases between the two ends. There are 14 residues in the CDR3. Germline lookup yields CDR1 SGHRS and CDR2 YFSETQ. CDR3 coding DNA: TGCGCCAGCAGCCGAGGCGGTGGGGACGTCGGCTACACCTTC. Translation: CASSRGGGDVGYTF.

The genes are TRBV7-2 and TRBJ1-1, with D possibly matching TRBD1 (6 bases). Germline assignment: CDR1 SGHTA and CDR2 FQGNSA. The CDR3 runs to 15 residues. V was cut by 6 bases and J by 5 bases, with 19 bases left in between. CDR3 region: CASRISSQGSTEAFF. The CDR3 nucleotides read TGTGCCAGCAGGATCTCCTCACAGGGATCTACTGAAGCTTTCTTT.

The V call is TRBV6-1, the J call TRBJ2-2; 10 bases map to TRBD1. The germline CDR1 and CDR2 sequences are MNHNS and SASEGT. V dropped 4 bases and J dropped 7; count of bases not matched to a gene: 9. The CDR3 sequence is 16 residues long. This chain's CDR3 is CASSGLTGGLDGELFF. The CDR3, as DNA: TGTGCCAGCAGTGGATTGACAGGGGGCTTGGACGGGGAGCTGTTTTTT.

V is TRBV7-9 and J is TRBJ1-2; maybe TRBD1 (5 bases). This CDR3 has 13 amino acids. Germline CDR1 reads SEHNR; CDR2 reads FQNEAQ (reference sequence). V lost 1 base and J lost 6, with 9 bases in between. The CDR3 is CASSLERGHGYTF. Here the CDR3 DNA reads TGTGCCAGCAGCTTAGAAAGGGGCCATGGCTACACCTTC. Full variable domain (missing parts from reference TRBV7-9 and TRBJ1-2): DTGVSQNPRHKITKRGQNVTFRCDPISEHNRLYWYRQTLGQGPEFLTYFQNEAQLEKSRLLSDRFSAERPKGSFSTLEIQRTEQGDSAMYLCASSLERGHGYTFGSGTRLTVV.

V gene TRBV7-3 combines with J gene TRBJ2-3; 9 bases align to TRBD2. The CDR3 length is 15 residues. The germline V gene has CDR1 SGHTA and CDR2 FQGTGA. V gave up 1 base and J gave up 6 bases; unmatched junction bases: 5. The CDR3 spells CASSLMASGADTQYF. CDR3 sequence (DNA): TGTGCCAGCAGCTTAATGGCTAGCGGGGCGGATACGCAGTATTTT.